These 17 T cell receptor beta chains were all obtained from the same sample, sequenced in a study of control samples from healthy donors and cancer patients. Here immunoSEQ multiplex PCR was the method, and the copy in TCRdb shows in-frame clones only, minus some. The data contain around 140,000 clones, roughly 89% of them singletons. The sequencing sample was made of PBMCs. These receptors originate from a man aged 45 to 65 with head and neck cancer.

The CDR3 loop is CASSIRDRGYTEAFF. CDR3 nucleotides: TGTGCCAGTAGTATTCGGGACCGAGGGTACACTGAAGCTTTCTTT. The chain joins TRBV19 to TRBJ1-1; D perhaps matches TRBD1 (5 bases). CDR1 is LNHDA, CDR2 SQIVND, per germline (reference sequence). The V and J ends lost 3 bases and 3 bases respectively, with 14 bases between them. The CDR3 runs 15 residues.

This rearrangement joins TRBV9 to TRBJ2-1; 9 positions match TRBD1. V shed 3 bases and J 7 bases; nucleotides not matched to a gene: 8. The CDR3 is 15 amino acids. Germline CDR1 SGDLS, CDR2 YYNGEE. CDR3 sequence: CASSGPGTGTNEQFF. The CDR3 region has the DNA TGTGCCAGCAGCGGACCCGGGACAGGGACGAATGAGCAGTTCTTC.

The J gene is TRBJ2-7, the V gene TRBV5-6; unclear D gene. Between the trimmed V and J ends, which lost 3 bases and 7 bases, there was a span of 17 bases. There are 14 residues in the CDR3. Germline V CDR1 and CDR2: SGHDT, YYEEEE. CDR3 in amino acids: CASSYDVLHMEQYF. The CDR3 DNA reads as TGTGCCAGCAGCTACGACGTACTCCACATGGAGCAGTACTTC.

The V call is TRBV30, the J call TRBJ2-6; tentative D call: TRBD1 (5 bases). The CDR3 spans 15 residues. Trimming pared 4 bases from V and 4 bases from J, leaving 14 bases between. The germline V gene has CDR1 GTSNPN and CDR2 SVGIG (reference sequence). In DNA, the CDR3 is TGTGCCTGGACGGTAGGGGTCTCCGGGGCCAACGTCCTGACTTTC. The encoded protein is CAWTVGVSGANVLTF.

This clone was recorded once. The chain uses TRBV7-9 and TRBJ2-7, with D possibly being TRBD2 (5 bases). Germline values: CDR1 SEHNR, CDR2 FQNEAQ (reference sequence). The V end lost 5 bases, the J end lost 3 bases, and 11 bases lay between the germline ends. CDR3 size: 13 residues. The CDR3 reads CASSERRDYEQYF. The CDR3 DNA sequence: TGTGCCAGCAGCGAAAGACGGGACTACGAGCAGTACTTC.

This chain connects TRBV3-1 (or the pseudogene TRBV3-2) to TRBJ1-2; 7 bases are shared with TRBD1. This CDR3 comprises 15 residues. The trim removed 3 bases at V and 6 bases at J, leaving 10 bases unmatched. Germline V CDR1 and CDR2: LGHDT, YNNKEL (reference sequence). CDR3 residues: CASSHARQGGNGYTF. The CDR3 nucleotides read TGTGCCAGCAGCCATGCCAGACAGGGTGGAAATGGCTACACCTTC.

The rearrangement joins TRBV7-8 to TRBJ2-1; a possible D gene is TRBD2 (7 bases). This CDR3 spans 14 amino acids. V lost 5 bases, J lost 7 bases, and 15 bases lay in between. CDR1 is SGHVS, CDR2 FQNEAQ, per germline. The CDR3 sequence is CASSLLGGLNEQFF. The CDR3 nucleotides are TGTGCCAGCAGCCTCCTCGGGGGGCTAAATGAGCAGTTCTTC.

The chain links TRBV9 to TRBJ2-3; 16 positions match TRBD2. CDR3 length: 18 amino acids. V dropped 0 bases and J dropped 4; count of bases not matched to a gene: 5. The germline V gene has CDR1 SGDLS and CDR2 YYNGEE. CDR3 sequence reads: CASSVAGGTSGGADTQYF. In nucleotides, the CDR3 is TGTGCCAGCAGCGTAGCGGGAGGGACTAGCGGGGGGGCAGATACGCAGTATTTT.

This sequence joins TRBV18 and TRBJ2-5; 11 bases are shared with TRBD2. The CDR3 consists of 18 residues. The V gene's germline CDR1 is KGHSH and CDR2 LQKENI. Trimming took 3 bases from V and 7 from J; bases not matched to a gene: 16. As DNA, the CDR3 is TGTGCCAGCTCACCTTGGACAGTGACTAGCGGGGAGTTGGCGACCCAGTACTTC. It yields the protein CASSPWTVTSGELATQYF. The whole variable domain, filled in from reference TRBV18 and TRBJ2-5, reads NAGVMQNPRHLVRRRGQEARLRCSPMKGHSHVYWYRQLPEEGLKFMVYLQKENIIDESGMPKERFSAEFPKEGPSILRIQQVVRGDSAAYFCASSPWTVTSGELATQYFGPGTRLLVL.

Notes on this clone: This CDR3 fails to terminate in the conserved phenylalanine or tryptophan, so it likely reflects a read error. The DNA is omitted, as the CDR3 cannot be located on it reliably, and the CDR3 follows TCRdb's listing. This chain uses TRBV20-1 with TRBJ1-1. From its first to its last residue, the CDR3 has 11 amino acids. Germline CDR1 and CDR2: DFQATT and SNEGSKA (reference sequence). This CDR3 reads CSARERSVNPI.

V usage is TRBV5-1 and J usage is TRBJ2-3; TRBD2 agrees at 11 bases. Trimming at V came to 4 bases and at J to 5 bases, leaving 9 bases not matched to a gene. The CDR3 loop spans 16 amino acids. In germline, CDR1 is SGHRS, CDR2 YFSETQ. CDR3 sequence: CASSGKTSGVQDTQYF. DNA of the CDR3: TGCGCCAGCAGCGGAAAGACTAGCGGGGTGCAAGATACGCAGTATTTT.

V usage is TRBV5-1 and J usage is TRBJ1-2; D not resolved. Deletions cut 7 bases from V and 3 bases from J, with 16 bases between. This CDR3 region has 14 residues. Germline-derived CDR1 and CDR2 are SGHRS and YFSETQ. The CDR3 nucleotides read TGCGCCAGCCGCTCGGAGGGTAGGGACTATGGCTACACCTTC. Residues: CASRSEGRDYGYTF. The variable domain in full, with the rest retrieved from reference TRBV5-1 and TRBJ1-2, is KAGVTQTPRYLIKTRGQQVTLSCSPISGHRSVSWYQQTPGQGLQFLFEYFSETQRNKGNFPGRFSGRQFSNSRSEMNVSTLELGDSALYLCASRSEGRDYGYTFGSGTRLTVV.

V and J are TRBV18 and TRBJ2-5; D tentatively reads TRBD1 or TRBD2 (5 bases each). This CDR3 is built from 17 residues. The germline gives CDR1 KGHSH, CDR2 LQKENI. V was trimmed by 1 base and J by 0 bases, leaving 15 bases between them. Written as DNA, the CDR3 is TGTGCCAGCTCACCACAGACCGGGACCCCCCACCAAGAGACCCAGTACTTC. It codes for CASSPQTGTPHQETQYF.

The chain links TRBV6-5 to TRBJ1-2, with 10 bases identical to TRBD1. V gave up 6 bases and J gave up 6 bases; unmatched junction bases: 7. This CDR3 is 14 amino acids long. Looked up from germline, CDR1 is MNHEY and CDR2 is SVGAGI. The CDR3 DNA reads as TGTGCCAGCAGGGAGACAGGGGGCTCTGATGGCTACACCTTC. It is translated as CASRETGGSDGYTF.

V and J are TRBV10-2 and TRBJ2-1; 15 bases match TRBD2. With 8 bases clipped from V and 2 bases from J, the junction kept 4 bases outside the gene matches. CDR3 length: 16 amino acids. The germline V gene has CDR1 WSHSY and CDR2 SAAADI. The CDR3 spells CASGLAGGAPYNEQFF. The CDR3 DNA reads TGCGCCAGCGGACTAGCGGGGGGGGCTCCCTACAATGAGCAGTTCTTC.

The chain links TRBV5-8 to TRBJ2-5, with D tentatively TRBD1 or TRBD2 (5 bases each). The V end was cut by 6 bases, the J end by 4 bases, with 19 bases between. CDR3 size: 15 residues. Germline CDR1 SGHTS, CDR2 YDEGEE. The CDR3 sequence is CASNGGEGPGETQYF. The CDR3 DNA is TGTGCCAGCAACGGAGGCGAGGGGCCGGGAGAGACCCAGTACTTC.

The rearrangement links TRBV6-5 to TRBJ1-1; a possible D gene is TRBD1 (5 bases). The V end was cut by 6 bases, the J end by 0 bases, with 14 bases between. The CDR3 extends over 15 amino acids. Germline CDR1 is MNHEY and CDR2 is SVGAGI. In DNA, the CDR3 is TGTGCCAGCAGAGCCATCGGGGGATTGAACACTGAAGCTTTCTTT. Residues: CASRAIGGLNTEAFF.